The 10 T cell receptor beta chains presented below share a single source sample, sequenced in a study of cytomegalovirus exposure and HLA in healthy donors. PCR employed 60 Vbeta and 13 Jbeta primers. TCRdb's table, derived via immunoSEQ multiplex PCR, lists solely in-frame clones and lacks some. This table holds about 110,000 clones, 82% found once. Material for sequencing was PBMCs. These receptors were collected from a man between 25 and 39 years old in good health and CMV-seropositive.

The CDR3 region is CASSTRQSEAFF. Here the CDR3 DNA reads TGCGCCAGCAGCACTCGACAGAGTGAAGCTTTCTTT. The chain employs TRBV5-1 and TRBJ1-1, with a tentative D call TRBD1 (5 bases). Germline V lookup: CDR1 SGHRS, CDR2 YFSETQ. CDR3 length equals 12 residues. Deletions cut 4 bases from V and 7 bases from J, with 11 bases between.

This clone is a singleton in its sample. The rearrangement uses TRBV10-2 and TRBJ1-3, with 7 nucleotides matching TRBD1. Germline V gene data show CDR1 as WSHSY and CDR2 as SAAADI. The V and J ends lost 4 bases and 2 bases, in that order; junction bases with no gene match: 5. There are 15 residues in the CDR3. The CDR3 sequence: CASSALTGTGNTIYF. The CDR3 coding sequence is TGCGCCAGCAGTGCCCTGACAGGGACTGGAAACACCATATATTTT.

To note about this clone: At one end, the junction sequence differs from germline, possibly due to a read error. The chain links TRBV5-4 to TRBJ2-6; D may be TRBD1 (5 bases). CDR1 is SGHNT, CDR2 YYREEE, per germline (reference sequence). This CDR3 region has 15 residues. CDR3 DNA sequence: TGTGCCAGCAGCTTGGTGATCTCTGGGGCCAACGGCCTGACTTTC. It encodes CASSLVISGANGLTF.

The genes are TRBV7-3 and TRBJ1-5; perhaps TRBD1 as D (6 bases). Between the trimmed V and J ends, which lost 1 base and 5 bases, there was a span of 12 bases. The CDR3 loop spans 15 amino acids. CDR1 and CDR2 (germline): SGHTA, FQGTGA. The CDR3 spells CASSLRGLVDQPQHF. The CDR3 coding sequence is TGTGCCAGCAGCTTAAGGGGGCTTGTGGATCAGCCCCAGCATTTT.

Turning to this clone: One end of the junction fails to match germline, which may point to a read error. CDR3 protein: CASSLAAGWGGYTF. In DNA form, the CDR3 reads TGTGCCAGCAGTTTAGCGGCGGGATGGGGTGGCTACACCTTC. V gene TRBV7-9 combines with J gene TRBJ1-2; D unclear. Per the germline V gene, CDR1 is SEHNR and CDR2 is FQNEAQ (reference sequence). This CDR3 region has 14 residues.

The chain employs TRBV5-1 and TRBJ2-3; 8 nucleotides line up with TRBD2. Germline V lookup: CDR1 SGHRS, CDR2 YFSETQ. V gave up 4 bases and J gave up 1 base; unmatched junction bases: 8. CDR3 size: 16 residues. CDR3 DNA sequence: TGCGCCAGCAGCCCTCGGGGGGGTGGGGGCACAGATACGCAGTATTTT. It specifies CASSPRGGGGTDTQYF.

The genes are TRBV27 and TRBJ2-3; D is perhaps TRBD2 (6 bases). Germline CDR1 MNHEY, CDR2 SMNVEV (reference sequence). The V and J ends lost 11 bases and 4 bases respectively, with 19 bases between them. This CDR3 spans 14 amino acids. CDR3 DNA sequence: TGTGCCTCCAAGGACCTAGCGTCCCCAGATACGCAGTATTTT. Translated: CASKDLASPDTQYF.

This sequence joins TRBV6-5 and TRBJ2-3; TRBD2 is a possible D gene (6 bases). V was trimmed by 6 bases and J by 5 bases, leaving 9 bases between them. The CDR3 consists of 12 residues. Germline CDR1 reads MNHEY; CDR2 reads SVGAGI. CDR3: CASSRLGDTQYF. CDR3 sequence (DNA): TGTGCCAGCAGCAGACTAGGAGATACGCAGTATTTT.

V gene TRBV7-9 combines with J gene TRBJ1-4; 7 positions agree with TRBD1. Trimming took 9 bases from V and 8 from J; bases not matched to a gene: 3. Per germline, CDR1 SEHNR and CDR2 FQNEAQ (reference sequence). The CDR3 contains 11 residues. As DNA, the CDR3 is TGTGCCAGGGAGACAGGGGAAAAACTGTTTTTT. Its protein product is CARETGEKLFF.

This chain uses TRBV6-1 with TRBJ1-5, with 10 bases identical to TRBD1. V shed 5 bases, J shed 2 bases, and the junction held 3 bases outside the gene matches. The CDR3 consists of 15 residues. Germline V gene lookup returns CDR1 MNHNS and CDR2 SASEGT. The CDR3 DNA reads TGTGCCAGCAGTTCCGGGACAGGGGGCAATCAGCCCCAGCATTTT. Its protein is CASSSGTGGNQPQHF.